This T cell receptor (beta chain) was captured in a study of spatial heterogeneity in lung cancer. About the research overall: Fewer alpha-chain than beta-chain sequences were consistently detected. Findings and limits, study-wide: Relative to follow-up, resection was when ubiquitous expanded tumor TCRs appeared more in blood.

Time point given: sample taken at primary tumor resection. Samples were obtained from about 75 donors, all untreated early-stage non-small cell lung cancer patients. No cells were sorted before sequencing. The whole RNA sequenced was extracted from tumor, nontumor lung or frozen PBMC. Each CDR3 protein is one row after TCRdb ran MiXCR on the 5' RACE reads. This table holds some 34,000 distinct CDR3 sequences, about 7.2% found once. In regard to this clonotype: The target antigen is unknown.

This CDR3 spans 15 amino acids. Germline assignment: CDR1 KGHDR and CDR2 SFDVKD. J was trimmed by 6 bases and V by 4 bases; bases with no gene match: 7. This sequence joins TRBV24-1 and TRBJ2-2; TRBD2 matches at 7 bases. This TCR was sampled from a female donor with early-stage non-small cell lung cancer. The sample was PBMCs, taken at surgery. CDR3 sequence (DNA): TGTGCCACCAGTGAGAGCGGGGCCCGACCCGGGGAGCTGTTTTTT. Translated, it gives CATSESGARPGELFF.